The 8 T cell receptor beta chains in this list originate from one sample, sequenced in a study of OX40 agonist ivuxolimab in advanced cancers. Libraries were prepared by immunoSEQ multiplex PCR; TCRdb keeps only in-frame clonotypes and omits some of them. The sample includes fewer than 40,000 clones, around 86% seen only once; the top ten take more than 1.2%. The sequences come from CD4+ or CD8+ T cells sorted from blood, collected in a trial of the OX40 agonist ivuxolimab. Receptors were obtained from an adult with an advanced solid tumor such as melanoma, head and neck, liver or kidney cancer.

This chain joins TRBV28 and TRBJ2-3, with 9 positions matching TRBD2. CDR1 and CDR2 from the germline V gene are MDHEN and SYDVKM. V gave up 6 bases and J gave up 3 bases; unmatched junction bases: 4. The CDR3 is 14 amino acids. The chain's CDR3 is CASRVAGATDTQYF. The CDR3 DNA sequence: TGTGCCAGCAGGGTAGCGGGAGCGACAGATACGCAGTATTTT.

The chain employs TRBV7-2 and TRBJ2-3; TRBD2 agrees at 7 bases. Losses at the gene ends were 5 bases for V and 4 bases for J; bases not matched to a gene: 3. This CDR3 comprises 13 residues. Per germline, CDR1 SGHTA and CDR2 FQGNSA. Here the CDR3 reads CASSPAGADTQYF. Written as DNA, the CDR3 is TGTGCCAGCAGCCCGGCGGGGGCAGATACGCAGTATTTT.

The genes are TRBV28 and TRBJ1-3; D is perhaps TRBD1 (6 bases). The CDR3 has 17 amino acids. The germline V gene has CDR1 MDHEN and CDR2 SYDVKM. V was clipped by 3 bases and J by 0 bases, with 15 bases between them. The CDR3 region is CASSFLGQLVSGNTIYF. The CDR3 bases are TGTGCCAGCAGTTTTTTAGGACAGTTAGTCTCTGGAAACACCATATATTTT.

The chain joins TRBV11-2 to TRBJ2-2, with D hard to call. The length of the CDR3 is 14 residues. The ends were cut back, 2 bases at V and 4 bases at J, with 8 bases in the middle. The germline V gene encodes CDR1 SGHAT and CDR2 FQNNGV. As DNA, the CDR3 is TGTGCCAGCAGCTTAACCCCGACCACCGGGGAGCTGTTTTTT. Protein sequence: CASSLTPTTGELFF.

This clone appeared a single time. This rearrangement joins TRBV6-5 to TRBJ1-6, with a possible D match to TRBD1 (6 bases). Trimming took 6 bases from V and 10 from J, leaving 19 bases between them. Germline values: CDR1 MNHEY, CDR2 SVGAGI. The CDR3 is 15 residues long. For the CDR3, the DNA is TGTGCCAGCAGCGGGGACACTACAAGGAGGTCACCCCTCCACTTT. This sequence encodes CASSGDTTRRSPLHF.

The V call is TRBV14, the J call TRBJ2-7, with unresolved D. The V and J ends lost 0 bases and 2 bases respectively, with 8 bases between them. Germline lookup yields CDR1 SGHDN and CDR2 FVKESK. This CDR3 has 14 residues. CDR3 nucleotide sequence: TGTGCCAGCAGCCAAGACGGTAGGACCTACGAGCAGTACTTC. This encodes CASSQDGRTYEQYF.

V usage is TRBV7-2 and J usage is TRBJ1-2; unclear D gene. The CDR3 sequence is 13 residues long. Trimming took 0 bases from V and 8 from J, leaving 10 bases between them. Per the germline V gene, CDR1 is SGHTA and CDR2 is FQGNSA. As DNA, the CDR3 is TGTGCCAGCAGCTTAGCAGGGTCGGGCGGCTACACCTTC. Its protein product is CASSLAGSGGYTF.

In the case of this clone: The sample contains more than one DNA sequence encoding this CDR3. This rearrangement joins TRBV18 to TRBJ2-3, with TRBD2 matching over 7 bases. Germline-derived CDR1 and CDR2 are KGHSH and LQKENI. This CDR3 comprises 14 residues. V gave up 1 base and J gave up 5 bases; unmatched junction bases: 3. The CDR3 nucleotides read TGTGCCAGCTCACCACGGACTAGGGTAGATACGCAGTATTTT. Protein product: CASSPRTRVDTQYF.